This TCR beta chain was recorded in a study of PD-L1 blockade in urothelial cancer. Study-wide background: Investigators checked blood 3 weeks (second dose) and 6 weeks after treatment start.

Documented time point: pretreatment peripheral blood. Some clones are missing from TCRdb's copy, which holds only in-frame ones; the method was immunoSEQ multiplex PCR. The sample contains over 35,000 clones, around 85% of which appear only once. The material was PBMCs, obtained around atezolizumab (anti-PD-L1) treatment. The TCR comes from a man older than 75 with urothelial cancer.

CDR3 sequence: CASRGTVQETQYF. In DNA form, the CDR3 reads TGTGCCAGCAGGGGGACAGTCCAAGAGACCCAGTACTTC. This rearrangement joins TRBV6-1 to TRBJ2-5; 7 positions match TRBD1. CDR3 size: 13 residues. Germline V gene lookup returns CDR1 MNHNS and CDR2 SASEGT. Germline trimming cut 6 bases from V and 1 base from J; bases unmatched to any gene: 2.